One and the same sample provided the 18 T cell receptor beta chains below, sequenced in a study of beta chain features in type 1 diabetes. Of the isolated RNA, all was reverse transcribed, and so the sequenced material was expressed TCRB transcripts. Assay used: immunoSEQ multiplex PCR; TCRdb lists only in-frame clones, some missing. The table includes about 370,000 clones, more than 13% detected once. The sequencing sample was made of naive CD4+ T cells from blood. All receptors derive from a woman aged 18 to 35 in good health.

The genes are TRBV30 and TRBJ1-5, with D perhaps TRBD1 (5 bases). Trimming pared 2 bases from V and 0 bases from J, leaving 11 bases between. The CDR3 runs to 15 residues. Looked up from germline, CDR1 is GTSNPN and CDR2 is SVGIG (reference sequence). The CDR3 loop is CAWSPGGYSNQPQHF. CDR3 nucleotide sequence: TGTGCCTGGAGTCCGGGGGGATATAGCAATCAGCCCCAGCATTTT.

In its sample, this clone was seen a few times. The CDR3 spells CASKTLEETQYF. As DNA, the CDR3 is TGTGCTAGTAAGACCCTAGAGGAGACCCAGTACTTC. The V call is TRBV12-5, the J call TRBJ2-5; D unresolved. This CDR3 spans 12 amino acids. Trimming removed 8 bases from V and 5 bases from J, with 12 bases in between. Per the germline V gene, CDR1 is LGHNT and CDR2 is FRNRAP.

A few counts support this clone. This chain connects TRBV18 to TRBJ2-5, with 9 bases identical to TRBD1. V lost 5 bases to trimming and J lost 3 bases; unmatched junction nucleotides: 4. The CDR3 is made up of 14 amino acids. Germline loops: CDR1 KGHSH, CDR2 LQKENI. As DNA, the CDR3 is TGTGCCAGCTCAGGACAGGGGACAAAAGAGACCCAGTACTTC. Protein sequence: CASSGQGTKETQYF.

The J gene is TRBJ1-1, the V gene TRBV29-1, with TRBD1 matching over 7 bases. The V gene end was trimmed by 7 bases and the J gene end by 4 bases; junction bases not matched to a gene: 9. Germline CDR1 reads SQVTM; CDR2 reads ANQGSEA. The CDR3 totals 13 residues. Written as DNA, the CDR3 is TGCAGCGCCCCACAGGGGTTGGCCACTGAAGCTTTCTTT. It specifies CSAPQGLATEAFF.

The J gene is TRBJ2-7, the V gene TRBV5-1; 10 bases are shared with TRBD2. V shed 2 bases and J 0 bases; nucleotides not matched to a gene: 20. CDR1 and CDR2 (germline): SGHRS, YFSETQ. The CDR3 length is 21 residues. The CDR3 bases are TGCGCCAGCAGCTTAAGGACTAGCGGCACCCTTTACCCAACCCACTCCTACGAGCAGTACTTC. This encodes CASSLRTSGTLYPTHSYEQYF.

This clone was counted between two and nine times. The chain combines TRBV6-5 with TRBJ2-7, with 9 nucleotides matching TRBD1. With V trimmed by 5 bases and J by 2 bases, 7 bases remained unmatched. Germline CDR1 and CDR2: MNHEY and SVGAGI. The CDR3 length is 15 residues. Here the CDR3 reads CASSSLWDRAYEQYF. DNA for the CDR3: TGTGCCAGCAGTAGCCTTTGGGACAGGGCCTACGAGCAGTACTTC.

This clone was recorded a few times. V and J are TRBV30 and TRBJ2-1, with D perhaps matching TRBD2 (6 bases). Trimming shortened V by 2 bases and J by 2 bases, and 13 bases separated the two germline ends. From germline, CDR1 is GTSNPN and CDR2 SVGIG (reference sequence). CDR3 length: 15 residues. CDR3 sequence reads: CAWSLGAGPYNEQFF. In nucleotides, the CDR3 is TGTGCCTGGAGTCTCGGCGCGGGGCCCTACAATGAGCAGTTCTTC. Combining the CDR3 with reference TRBV30 and TRBJ2-1 gives the whole variable domain SQTIHQWPATLVQPVGSPLSLECTVEGTSNPNLYWYRQAAGRGLQLLFYSVGIGQISSEVPQNLSASRPQDRQFILSSKKLLLSDSGFYLCAWSLGAGPYNEQFFGPGTRLTVL.

The genes are TRBV27 and TRBJ2-5; 7 positions agree with TRBD2. CDR3 length equals 15 residues. V lost 5 bases, J lost 5 bases, and 11 bases stayed unmatched. Germline CDR1 is MNHEY and CDR2 is SMNVEV (reference sequence). The CDR3 spells CASSPRRESVETQYF. In nucleotides, the CDR3 is TGTGCCAGCAGTCCGCGGCGGGAGTCTGTGGAGACCCAGTACTTC.

This chain links TRBV30 with TRBJ2-7; D gene unclear. Trimming pared 4 bases from V and 5 bases from J, leaving 9 bases between. Looked up from germline, CDR1 is GTSNPN and CDR2 is SVGIG (reference sequence). This CDR3 has 11 residues. In nucleotides, the CDR3 is TGTGCCTGGACTAGAATCCACGAGCAGTACTTC. Amino acid sequence: CAWTRIHEQYF.

V and J are TRBV10-3 and TRBJ2-7; tentative D call: TRBD1 (6 bases). V was cut by 3 bases and J by 6 bases, with 15 bases left in between. There are 14 residues in the CDR3. The germline gives CDR1 ENHRY, CDR2 SYGVKD. In DNA, the CDR3 is TGTGCCATCAGTGACGGAAACAGGGTCCGCGAGCAGTACTTC. The encoded protein is CAISDGNRVREQYF.

On this clone itself: At the DNA level, this CDR3 is encoded by other sequences in the same sample as well. This chain uses TRBV7-9 with TRBJ2-1; D might be TRBD1 (6 bases). V was shortened by 6 bases and J by 6 bases, with 9 bases between the two germline ends. This CDR3 has 12 residues. Germline CDR1 is SEHNR and CDR2 is FQNEAQ (reference sequence). DNA for the CDR3: TGTGCCAGCAGTTCACAGGGCAATGAGCAGTTCTTC. This codes for CASSSQGNEQFF.

This chain links TRBV7-9 with TRBJ2-3; TRBD1 aligns across 7 bases. Unmatched junction bases numbered 8, after V lost 1 base and J lost 4 bases. Looked up from germline, CDR1 is SEHNR and CDR2 is FQNEAQ (reference sequence). The CDR3 runs to 16 residues. CDR3 nucleotide sequence: TGTGCCAGCAGCTTAGAAGGGGGCGTTTGGGCAGATACGCAGTATTTT. This translates into CASSLEGGVWADTQYF.

This clone was detected only a few times. The CDR3 DNA reads TGTGCCAGCAGCTTATTCAGCGATGAGCAGTTCTTC. Translation: CASSLFSDEQFF. The chain employs TRBV7-2 and TRBJ2-1; D is unclear. Per the germline V gene, CDR1 is SGHTA and CDR2 is FQGNSA. CDR3 length: 12 residues. Trimming cost V 2 bases and J 8 bases, with 7 bases left between them.

In this sample, this clone turned up a few times. Written as DNA, the CDR3 is TGTGCCAGCAGCTATACAGGGATCCCCCAAGAGACCCAGTACTTC. As protein: CASSYTGIPQETQYF. The chain employs TRBV7-9 and TRBJ2-5; the D gene is possibly TRBD1 (6 bases). This CDR3 is 15 amino acids long. Germline CDR1 reads SEHNR; CDR2 reads FQNEAQ (reference sequence). Trimming cost V 4 bases and J 1 base, with 13 bases left between them.

This clone was counted only a few times. CDR3 in DNA: TGTGCCAGCAGTTCAATGGGGGGTAGGAGCAATCAGCCCCAGCATTTT. Translated, it gives CASSSMGGRSNQPQHF. The chain couples TRBV27 to TRBJ1-5; D is perhaps TRBD1 (5 bases). The CDR3 runs to 16 residues. Germline V CDR1 and CDR2: MNHEY, SMNVEV (reference sequence). Trimming stripped 4 bases from V and 1 base from J, with 14 bases between.

This clone was counted only a few times. The chain carries TRBV28 and TRBJ2-7, with D maybe TRBD2 (6 bases). Germline lookup yields CDR1 MDHEN and CDR2 SYDVKM. CDR3 length: 14 residues. Trimming took 3 bases from V and 5 from J, leaving 14 bases between them. Written as DNA, the CDR3 is TGTGCCAGCAGTTTGTGGCGGGACCCCGACGAGCAGTACTTC. It specifies CASSLWRDPDEQYF.

This clone was seen more than once but under ten times. This chain joins TRBV4-3 and TRBJ2-5; TRBD2 is a possible D gene (5 bases). Germline V gene data show CDR1 as LGHNA and CDR2 as YSLEER. The V end lost 0 bases, the J end lost 7 bases, and 21 bases lay between the germline ends. This CDR3 has 17 residues. The CDR3 protein is CASSQEPAVASEATQYF. The CDR3 DNA reads as TGCGCCAGCAGCCAAGAGCCTGCGGTAGCGAGTGAGGCGACCCAGTACTTC.

There are a few counts of this clone. This chain uses TRBV30 with TRBJ2-3; perhaps TRBD2 as D (6 bases). The V gene lost 0 bases and the J gene lost 0 bases, with 13 bases spanning the gap. CDR1 is GTSNPN and CDR2 is SVGIG in the germline V gene (reference sequence). The CDR3 loop spans 16 amino acids. The CDR3 spells CAWSVEVAASTDTQYF. The CDR3 nucleotides are TGTGCCTGGAGTGTAGAGGTAGCGGCTAGCACAGATACGCAGTATTTT.